A selection of T cell receptor beta chains follows, all from one sample in a study of blood T cell repertoires in COVID-19. Clones were sequenced by immunoSEQ multiplex PCR, and TCRdb holds only the in-frame ones, with some missing. The data show some 80,000 clones, approximately 80% seen once. Sequencing was carried out using peripheral blood. These receptors were taken from a woman in her seventies with acute or convalescent COVID-19. Each CDR3 is given with its conserved first and last residue. The order of the fields is V gene, CDR3 protein.

TRBV7-3,CASSSRLGGTDTQYF
TRBV2,CASTHEGVTDTQYF
TRBV19,CASSLQGSNYGYTF
TRBV5-1,CASSLMQGSNSPLHF
TRBV10-1,CASSEGTGSKNIQYF
TRBV3-1/TRBV3-2,CASSQTSGMDGYTF
TRBV27,CASMTRSDNEQFF
TRBV7-3,CASGTGDPPGELFF
TRBV2,CASSEDRTQHF
TRBV2,CASKIQGVWTEAFF
TRBV20-1,CSASPLAPDVNTDTQYF
TRBV3-1/TRBV3-2,CASSQATFGTQYF
TRBV12-3/TRBV12-4,CASSSRPGNTIYF
TRBV27,CASSPQDSDTQYF
TRBV7-3,CASSLRAQGHNEQFF
TRBV7-3,CASSSLAGIGSNEQFF
TRBV25-1,CASSASTGPESYGYTF
TRBV11-3,CASSHTYTSGHNEQFF
TRBV5-4,CASSYGRGETQYF
TRBV27,CASSLQDPPVHGYTF
TRBV10-3,CAISDPRGAGELFF
TRBV19,CASSIDPQRALFF
TRBV2,CASSEVQITGELFF
TRBV4-2,CASSQALSVGLAGVTMRDEQFF
TRBV6-5,CASREFLRQGPFF
TRBV30,CAWSFQRWETQYF
TRBV2,CASSVRQPPGANEKLFF
TRBV19,CASSPRGSYEQYF
TRBV5-5,CASSLARGQNTGELFF
TRBV6-5,CASILPSTYNEQFF
TRBV27,CASSPRLAGGPAPSNEQFF
TRBV19,CASSIPSGLIDVKLDDEQYF
TRBV5-6,CASSVDRGSDGYTF
TRBV29-1,CSALDSGYNEQFF